These 24 T cell receptor beta chains originate from one sample sequenced in a study of type 1 regulatory T cells. These receptors' antigens are unknown. TCRdb passed the reads through MiXCR, listing each CDR3 protein once. The sample yields roughly 25,000 distinct CDR3 sequences, just under 75% seen once. The sequenced material came from cultured T cells, either the whole culture or a sorted T cell fraction (not recorded which). Indicated subset: Tr1-enriched cell product generated in vitro against host alloantigens. The receptor set was obtained from a human donor in good health.

Only a few counts were recorded for this clonotype. This rearrangement joins TRBV7-9 to TRBJ1-1, with D possibly matching TRBD1 (5 bases). This CDR3 is 14 amino acids long. The V gene lost 4 bases and the J gene lost 5 bases, with 14 bases spanning the gap. CDR1 is SEHNR and CDR2 is FQNEAQ in the germline V gene (reference sequence). The CDR3 here is CASSSIGGKTEAFF. For the CDR3, the DNA is TGTGCCAGCAGCTCGATCGGGGGGAAGACTGAAGCTTTCTTT.

V gene TRBV5-4 combines with J gene TRBJ2-5; D is possibly TRBD2 (5 bases). The ends were cut back, 2 bases at V and 0 bases at J, with 5 bases in the middle. This CDR3 spans 13 amino acids. CDR1 and CDR2 (germline): SGHNT, YYREEE (reference sequence). The CDR3 region has the DNA TGTGCCAGCAGCTTTAGCGACCAAGAGACCCAGTACTTC. Translation gives CASSFSDQETQYF.

The CDR3 sequence: CASSPGTGGYEQYF. CDR3 in DNA: TGTGCCAGCTCTCCCGGGACAGGGGGCTACGAGCAGTACTTC. J is TRBJ2-7 and V is TRBV18, with TRBD1 identical over 11 bases. The CDR3 runs to 14 residues. Germline CDR1 is KGHSH and CDR2 is LQKENI. V shed 6 bases and J 3 bases; nucleotides not matched to a gene: 4.

This chain connects TRBV20-1 to TRBJ1-1; tentative D call: TRBD1 (6 bases). V lost 0 bases, J lost 2 bases, and 13 bases lay in between. This CDR3 has 15 amino acids. From germline, CDR1 is DFQATT and CDR2 SNEGSKA (reference sequence). CDR3 amino acids: CSARDRRTDNTEAFF. Written as DNA, the CDR3 is TGCAGTGCTAGAGATCGTAGGACAGACAACACTGAAGCTTTCTTT.

This chain uses TRBV7-8 with TRBJ2-2; TRBD1 agrees at 10 bases. Trimming removed 7 bases from V and 5 bases from J; junction bases left unmatched: 10. The germline V gene encodes CDR1 SGHVS and CDR2 FQNEAQ. This CDR3 region has 16 residues. The CDR3 DNA sequence: TGTGCCAGCAAATATGAGGGACAGGGGTGGACCGGGGAGCTGTTTTTT. Translation: CASKYEGQGWTGELFF.

The gene calls are TRBV3-1 and TRBJ2-1; no clear D gene. Trimming shortened V by 5 bases and J by 0 bases, and 11 bases separated the two germline ends. Germline lookup yields CDR1 LGHDT and CDR2 YNNKEL (reference sequence). The CDR3 sequence is 15 residues long. The CDR3 sequence: CASSTFPDSYNEQFF. CDR3 sequence (DNA): TGTGCCAGCAGCACCTTTCCGGACTCCTACAATGAGCAGTTCTTC.

A few counts support this clonotype. This chain connects TRBV5-5 to TRBJ1-5, with no clear D. Germline V lookup: CDR1 SGHKS, CDR2 YYEKEE (reference sequence). This CDR3 contains 14 residues. Trimming pared 0 bases from V and 9 bases from J, leaving 13 bases between. CDR3: CASSLAPAVGPQHF. The DNA for the CDR3 is TGTGCCAGCAGCTTGGCACCAGCCGTGGGGCCCCAGCATTTT. Looking up the rest from reference TRBV5-5 and TRBJ1-5 gives the full variable domain: DAGVTQSPTHLIKTRGQQVTLRCSPISGHKSVSWYQQVLGQGPQFIFQYYEKEERGRGNFPDRFSARQFPNYSSELNVNALLLGDSALYLCASSLAPAVGPQHFGDGTRLSIL.

This clonotype was seen once. The CDR3 DNA follows: TGTGCCAGCAGCTACGGGATCCCAGGGCAGCCCCAGCATTTT. Translation gives CASSYGIPGQPQHF. The V call is TRBV7-2, the J call TRBJ1-5, with D tentatively TRBD1 (5 bases). This CDR3 region has 14 residues. V was cut by 4 bases and J by 7 bases, with 14 bases left in between. The V gene's germline CDR1 is SGHTA and CDR2 FQGNSA.

Only a few counts were recorded for this clonotype. The V gene is TRBV6-6, the J gene TRBJ1-5; 9 positions agree with TRBD1. CDR3 length: 14 residues. The trim removed 7 bases at V and 7 bases at J, leaving 8 bases unmatched. Germline lookup yields CDR1 MNHNY and CDR2 SVGAGI (reference sequence). In nucleotides, the CDR3 is TGTGCCAGCAACGAAGGACAGGGGAGACAGCCCCAGCATTTT. It translates to CASNEGQGRQPQHF.

The chain carries TRBV3-1 and TRBJ2-1; TRBD2 matches 9 bases. The CDR3 length is 16 residues. Germline V gene lookup returns CDR1 LGHDT and CDR2 YNNKEL (reference sequence). Trimming at V came to 5 bases and at J to 2 bases, leaving 7 bases not matched to a gene. The CDR3 is CASSSRGGRTYNEQFF. In DNA, the CDR3 is TGTGCCAGCAGCTCGCGGGGGGGCCGGACCTACAATGAGCAGTTCTTC.

This clonotype was counted a few times. The rearrangement uses TRBV5-6 and TRBJ2-3; possible D gene TRBD2, 6 bases. The CDR3 covers 14 residues. The V end lost 4 bases, the J end lost 3 bases, and 12 bases lay between the germline ends. CDR1 is SGHDT, CDR2 YYEEEE, per germline. The CDR3, as DNA: TGTGCCAGCAGCAAACAGCGGGTGACAGATACGCAGTATTTT. Its translation is CASSKQRVTDTQYF.

This rearrangement joins TRBV20-1 to TRBJ2-3, with TRBD1 as a possible D gene (5 bases). CDR1 and CDR2 from the germline V gene are DFQATT and SNEGSKA (reference sequence). V was pared by 5 bases and J by 7 bases, with 13 bases between. The CDR3 has 12 residues. The CDR3 DNA reads TGCAGTGCTGGGGCGTTGTTAAATACGCAGTATTTT. It translates to CSAGALLNTQYF.

The chain employs TRBV20-1 and TRBJ1-6; 7 bases line up with TRBD1. The CDR3 contains 13 residues. Germline loops: CDR1 DFQATT, CDR2 SNEGSKA (reference sequence). The ends lost 6 bases at V and 10 bases at J; junction bases unmatched: 9. CDR3 amino acids: CSASTDRDSPLHF. Here the CDR3 DNA reads TGCAGTGCATCGACCGACAGGGACTCACCCCTCCACTTT.

The chain combines TRBV2 with TRBJ2-2; D remains ambiguous. V was shortened by 5 bases and J by 4 bases, with 5 bases between the two germline ends. This CDR3 is 12 amino acids long. Germline CDR1 reads SNHLY; CDR2 reads FYNNEI. The chain's CDR3 is CASSWGTGELFF. DNA for the CDR3: TGTGCCAGCAGTTGGGGCACCGGGGAGCTGTTTTTT.

The chain uses TRBV4-3 and TRBJ2-1, with D perhaps matching TRBD1 or TRBD2 (5 bases each). The V end was cut by 4 bases, the J end by 14 bases, with 15 bases between. Germline loops: CDR1 LGHNA, CDR2 YSLEER. The CDR3 is 12 residues long. The CDR3 sequence is CASSRPGTSKFF. In DNA form, the CDR3 reads TGCGCCAGCAGCCGCCCCGGGACCTCGAAGTTCTTC.

In this sample, this clonotype turned up a few times. The J gene is TRBJ1-1, the V gene TRBV20-1; 7 nucleotides align to TRBD1. V lost 1 base, J lost 0 bases, and 2 bases stayed unmatched. Germline-derived CDR1 and CDR2 are DFQATT and SNEGSKA (reference sequence). The CDR3 spans 14 residues. The CDR3 spells CSARAGTVNTEAFF. The DNA for the CDR3 is TGCAGTGCTAGAGCCGGGACAGTGAACACTGAAGCTTTCTTT.

V is TRBV6-1 and J is TRBJ2-5; D is undetermined. V was shortened by 4 bases and J by 5 bases, with 8 bases between the two germline ends. Germline V gives CDR1 MNHNS, CDR2 SASEGT. The CDR3 is 12 amino acids. This CDR3 is CASSGPTETQYF. Written as DNA, the CDR3 is TGTGCCAGCAGTGGGCCAACGGAGACCCAGTACTTC.

The chain links TRBV7-9 to TRBJ2-3, with a weak D call TRBD2 (6 bases). This CDR3 contains 16 residues. V lost 5 bases and J 5 bases, leaving 20 bases between the germline ends. Germline V gives CDR1 SEHNR, CDR2 FQNEAQ (reference sequence). CDR3 sequence reads: CASSLLGLVEGDTQYF. CDR3 coding DNA: TGTGCCAGCAGCCTTCTGGGCCTGGTGGAGGGAGATACGCAGTATTTT.

The rearrangement uses TRBV7-2 and TRBJ2-7, with 14 bases fitting TRBD2. Losses at the gene ends were 5 bases for V and 0 bases for J; bases not matched to a gene: 6. The CDR3 has 17 amino acids. Germline loops: CDR1 SGHTA, CDR2 FQGNSA. Written as DNA, the CDR3 is TGTGCCAGCAGCCTGGGACTAGCGGGGGTGCTCTCCTACGAGCAGTACTTC. This sequence encodes CASSLGLAGVLSYEQYF.

CDR3 sequence reads: CASSLASSGGTYEQYF. CDR3 sequence (DNA): TGTGCCAGCAGCTTGGCCTCTAGCGGGGGTACCTACGAGCAGTACTTC. The chain uses TRBV5-4 and TRBJ2-7; 10 positions match TRBD2. Germline assignment: CDR1 SGHNT and CDR2 YYREEE (reference sequence). Unmatched junction bases numbered 5, after V lost 0 bases and J lost 2 bases. This CDR3 is 16 amino acids long. Supplemented by reference TRBV5-4 and TRBJ2-7, the full variable domain reads ETGVTQSPTHLIKTRGQQVTLRCSSQSGHNTVSWYQQALGQGPQFIFQYYREEENGRGNFPPRFSGLQFPNYSSELNVNALELDDSALYLCASSLASSGGTYEQYFGPGTRLTVT.

This clonotype has more than one count but fewer than ten. The chain recombines TRBV5-4 with TRBJ1-4, with TRBD1 as a possible D gene (6 bases). CDR1 and CDR2 (germline): SGHNT, YYREEE (reference sequence). V gave up 0 bases and J gave up 0 bases, with 6 bases separating them. This CDR3 has 15 amino acids. The CDR3 region has the DNA TGTGCCAGCAGCTTGGGACAGGCAACTAATGAAAAACTGTTTTTT. Encoded protein: CASSLGQATNEKLFF.

The chain combines TRBV7-9 with TRBJ2-5, with a weak D call TRBD2 (6 bases). The V and J ends lost 3 bases and 3 bases respectively, with 14 bases between them. The length of the CDR3 is 15 residues. The germline CDR1 and CDR2 sequences are SEHNR and FQNEAQ (reference sequence). In nucleotides, the CDR3 is TGTGCCAGCAGCTTGGGGATTTGGGGGGAAGAGACCCAGTACTTC. Encoded protein: CASSLGIWGEETQYF.

The gene calls are TRBV5-8 and TRBJ2-3, with D possibly being TRBD1 (6 bases). CDR1 and CDR2 from the germline V gene are SGHTS and YDEGEE. The ends were cut back, 4 bases at V and 0 bases at J, with 9 bases in the middle. This CDR3 region has 14 residues. This chain's CDR3 is CASSPGHSTDTQYF. The CDR3 DNA reads as TGTGCCAGCAGCCCGGGACACAGCACAGATACGCAGTATTTT. Supplemented by reference TRBV5-8 and TRBJ2-3, the full variable domain reads EAGVTQSPTHLIKTRGQQATLRCSPISGHTSVYWYQQALGLGLQFLLWYDEGEERNRGNFPPRFSGRQFPNYSSELNVNALELEDSALYLCASSPGHSTDTQYFGPGTRLTVL.

The rearrangement uses TRBV7-2 and TRBJ2-7, with 8 bases fitting TRBD2. V shed 5 bases, J shed 1 base, and the junction held 7 bases outside the gene matches. Germline CDR1 SGHTA, CDR2 FQGNSA. The CDR3 length is 15 residues. CDR3 coding DNA: TGTGCCAGCAGCCCCGGGGGGGCAACATCCTACGAGCAGTACTTC. This encodes CASSPGGATSYEQYF.